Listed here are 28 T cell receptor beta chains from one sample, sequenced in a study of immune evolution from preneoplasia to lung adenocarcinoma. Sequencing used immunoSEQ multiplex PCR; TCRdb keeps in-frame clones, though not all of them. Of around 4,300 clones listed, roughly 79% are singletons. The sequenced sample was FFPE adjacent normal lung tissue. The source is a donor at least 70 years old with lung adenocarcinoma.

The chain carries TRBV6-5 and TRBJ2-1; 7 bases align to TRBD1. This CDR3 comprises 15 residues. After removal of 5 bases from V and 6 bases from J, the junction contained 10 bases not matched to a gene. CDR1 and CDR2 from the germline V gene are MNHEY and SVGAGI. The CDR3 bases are TGTGCCAGCAGTCCCGGACAGGTTGGGATCAATGAGCAGTTCTTC. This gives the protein CASSPGQVGINEQFF.

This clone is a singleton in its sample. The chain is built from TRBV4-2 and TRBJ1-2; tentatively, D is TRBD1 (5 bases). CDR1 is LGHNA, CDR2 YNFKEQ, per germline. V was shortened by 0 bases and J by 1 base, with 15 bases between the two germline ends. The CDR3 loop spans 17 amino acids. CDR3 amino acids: CASSQDLTAHLNYGYTF. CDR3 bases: TGTGCCAGCAGCCAAGATCTGACAGCCCACCTTAACTATGGCTACACCTTC.

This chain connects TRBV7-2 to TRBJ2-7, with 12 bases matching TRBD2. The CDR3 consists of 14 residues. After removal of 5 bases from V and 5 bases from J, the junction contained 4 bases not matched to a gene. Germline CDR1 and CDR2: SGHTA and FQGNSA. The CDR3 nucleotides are TGTGCCAGCAGCCCCAGGACTAGCGGGAACGAGCAGTACTTC. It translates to CASSPRTSGNEQYF.

The CDR3 here is CASRQGAGQPQHF. The CDR3 bases are TGTGCCAGCAGACAGGGGGCGGGTCAGCCCCAGCATTTT. J is TRBJ1-5 and V is TRBV27; 9 positions agree with TRBD1. Germline values: CDR1 MNHEY, CDR2 SMNVEV (reference sequence). V was clipped by 6 bases and J by 6 bases; unmatched bases: 3. The CDR3 sequence is 13 residues long.

The CDR3 reads CATDSTGIATNEKLFF. CDR3 DNA sequence: TGTGCCACGGATTCTACAGGGATTGCAACTAATGAAAAACTGTTTTTT. The chain links TRBV2 to TRBJ1-4, with TRBD1 as a possible D gene (6 bases). The CDR3 consists of 16 residues. The germline CDR1 and CDR2 sequences are SNHLY and FYNNEI. Trimming stripped 10 bases from V and 0 bases from J, with 18 bases between.

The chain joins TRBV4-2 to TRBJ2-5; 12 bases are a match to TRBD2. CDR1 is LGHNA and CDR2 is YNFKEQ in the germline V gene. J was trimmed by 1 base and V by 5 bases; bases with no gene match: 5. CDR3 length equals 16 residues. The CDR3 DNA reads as TGTGCCAGCAGCTATGGACTAGCGGGGTCCCAAGAGACCCAGTACTTC. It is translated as CASSYGLAGSQETQYF.

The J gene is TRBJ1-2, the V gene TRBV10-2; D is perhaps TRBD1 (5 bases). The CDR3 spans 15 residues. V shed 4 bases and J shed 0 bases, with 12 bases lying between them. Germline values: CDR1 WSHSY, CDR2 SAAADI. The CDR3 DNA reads TGCGCCAGCAGTGTAGTCCCAGGGACTAACTATGGCTACACCTTC. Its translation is CASSVVPGTNYGYTF.

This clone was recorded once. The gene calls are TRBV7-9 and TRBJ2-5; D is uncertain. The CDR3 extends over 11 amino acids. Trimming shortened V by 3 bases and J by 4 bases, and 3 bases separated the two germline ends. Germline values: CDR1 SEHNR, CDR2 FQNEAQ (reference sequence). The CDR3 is CASSFGETQYF. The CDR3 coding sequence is TGTGCCAGCAGCTTTGGAGAGACCCAGTACTTC.

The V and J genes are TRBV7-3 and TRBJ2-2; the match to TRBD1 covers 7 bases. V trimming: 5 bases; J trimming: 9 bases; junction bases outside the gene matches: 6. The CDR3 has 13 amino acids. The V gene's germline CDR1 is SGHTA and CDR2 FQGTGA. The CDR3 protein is CASSVGTARELFF. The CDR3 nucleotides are TGTGCCAGCAGCGTCGGGACAGCCCGGGAGCTGTTTTTT. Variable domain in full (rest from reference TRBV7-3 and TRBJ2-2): GAGVSQTPSNKVTEKGKYVELRCDPISGHTALYWYRQSLGQGPEFLIYFQGTGAADDSGLPNDRFFAVRPEGSVSTLKIQRTERGDSAVYLCASSVGTARELFFGEGSRLTVL.

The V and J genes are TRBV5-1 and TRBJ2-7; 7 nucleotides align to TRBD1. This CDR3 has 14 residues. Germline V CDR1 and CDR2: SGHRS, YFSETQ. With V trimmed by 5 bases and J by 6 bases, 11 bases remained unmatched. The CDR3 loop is CASRHGTVQVEQYF. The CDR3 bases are TGCGCCAGCAGACACGGGACAGTACAGGTCGAGCAGTACTTC.

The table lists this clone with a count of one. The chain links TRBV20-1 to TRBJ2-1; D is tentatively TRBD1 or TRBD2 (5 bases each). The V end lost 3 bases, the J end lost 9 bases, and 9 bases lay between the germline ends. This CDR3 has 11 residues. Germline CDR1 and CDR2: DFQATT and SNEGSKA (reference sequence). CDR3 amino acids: CSASPGTEQFF. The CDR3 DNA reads TGCAGTGCTAGCCCAGGGACTGAGCAGTTCTTC.

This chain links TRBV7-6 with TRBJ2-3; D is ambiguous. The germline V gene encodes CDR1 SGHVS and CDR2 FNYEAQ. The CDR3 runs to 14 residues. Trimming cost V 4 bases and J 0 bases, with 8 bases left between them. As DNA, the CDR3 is TGTGCCAGCAGCTCGCTGGAGAGCACAGATACGCAGTATTTT. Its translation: CASSSLESTDTQYF.

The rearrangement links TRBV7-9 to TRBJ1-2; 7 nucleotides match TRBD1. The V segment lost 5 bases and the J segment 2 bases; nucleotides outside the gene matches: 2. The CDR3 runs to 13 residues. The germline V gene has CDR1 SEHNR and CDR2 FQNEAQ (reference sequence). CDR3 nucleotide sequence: TGTGCCAGCAGCCAGACAGGGAACTATGGCTACACCTTC. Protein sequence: CASSQTGNYGYTF.

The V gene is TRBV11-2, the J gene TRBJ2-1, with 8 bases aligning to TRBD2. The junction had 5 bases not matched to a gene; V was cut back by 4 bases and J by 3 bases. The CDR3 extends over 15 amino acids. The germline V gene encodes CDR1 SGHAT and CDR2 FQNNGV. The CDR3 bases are TGTGCCAGCAGCTCCGGCGGGGGGAACTACAATGAGCAGTTCTTC. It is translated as CASSSGGGNYNEQFF.

This CDR3 reads CASSLDVRYEQYF. The DNA of the CDR3 is TGTGCCAGCAGCTTAGACGTACGCTACGAGCAGTACTTC. The chain uses TRBV11-3 and TRBJ2-7; no firm D call. The V end was cut by 0 bases, the J end by 3 bases, with 6 bases between. This CDR3 is 13 amino acids long. Germline assignment: CDR1 SGHNT and CDR2 YENEEA.

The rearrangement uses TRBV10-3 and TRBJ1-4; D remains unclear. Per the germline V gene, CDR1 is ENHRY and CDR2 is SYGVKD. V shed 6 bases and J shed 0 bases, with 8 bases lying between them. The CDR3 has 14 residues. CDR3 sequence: CAISPGATNEKLFF. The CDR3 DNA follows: TGTGCCATCAGCCCAGGAGCAACTAATGAAAAACTGTTTTTT.

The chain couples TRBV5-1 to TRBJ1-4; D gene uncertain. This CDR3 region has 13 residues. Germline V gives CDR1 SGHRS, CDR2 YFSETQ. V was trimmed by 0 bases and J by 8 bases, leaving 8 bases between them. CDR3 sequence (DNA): TGCGCCAGCAGCTTGGACAGTGTCGAAAAACTGTTTTTT. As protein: CASSLDSVEKLFF.

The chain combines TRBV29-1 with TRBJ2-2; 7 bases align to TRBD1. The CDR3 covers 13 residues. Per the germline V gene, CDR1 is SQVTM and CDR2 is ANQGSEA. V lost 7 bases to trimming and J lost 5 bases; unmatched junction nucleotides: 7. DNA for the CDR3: TGCAGCGCTCCGGACAGGTCTACCGGGGAGCTGTTTTTT. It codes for CSAPDRSTGELFF.

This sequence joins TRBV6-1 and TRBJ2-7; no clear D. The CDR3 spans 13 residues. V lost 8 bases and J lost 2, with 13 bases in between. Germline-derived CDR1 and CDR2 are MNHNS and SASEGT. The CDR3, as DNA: TGTGCCAGCGGCAACGCGGTTACCTACGAGCAGTACTTC. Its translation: CASGNAVTYEQYF.

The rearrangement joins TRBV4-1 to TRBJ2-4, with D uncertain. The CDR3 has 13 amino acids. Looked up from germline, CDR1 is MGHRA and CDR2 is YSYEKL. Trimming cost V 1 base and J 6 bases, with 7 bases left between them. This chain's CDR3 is CASSQGLRNIQYF. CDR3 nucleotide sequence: TGCGCCAGCAGCCAAGGCCTTCGAAACATTCAGTACTTC.

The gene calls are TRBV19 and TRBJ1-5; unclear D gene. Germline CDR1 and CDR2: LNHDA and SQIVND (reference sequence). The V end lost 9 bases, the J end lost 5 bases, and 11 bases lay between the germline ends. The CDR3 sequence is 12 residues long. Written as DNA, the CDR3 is TGTGCCAGCTCTATGCACGATCAGCCCCAGCATTTT. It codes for CASSMHDQPQHF.

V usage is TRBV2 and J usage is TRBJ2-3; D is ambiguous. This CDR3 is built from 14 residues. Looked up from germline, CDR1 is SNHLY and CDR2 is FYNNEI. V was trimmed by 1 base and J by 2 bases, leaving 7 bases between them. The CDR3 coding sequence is TGTGCCAGCAGTGAAGGCCAAGTCACAGATACGCAGTATTTT. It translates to CASSEGQVTDTQYF.

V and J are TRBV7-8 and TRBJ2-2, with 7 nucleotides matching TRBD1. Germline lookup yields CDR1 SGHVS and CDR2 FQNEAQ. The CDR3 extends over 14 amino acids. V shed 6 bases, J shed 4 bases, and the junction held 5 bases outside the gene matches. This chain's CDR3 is CASRPTGITGELFF. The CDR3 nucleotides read TGTGCCAGCAGACCGACAGGGATCACCGGGGAGCTGTTTTTT.

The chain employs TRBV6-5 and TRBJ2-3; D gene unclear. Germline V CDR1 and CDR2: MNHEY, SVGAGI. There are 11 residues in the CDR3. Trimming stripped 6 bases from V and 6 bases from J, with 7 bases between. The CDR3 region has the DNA TGTGCCAGCAGAACCGGGGATACGCAGTATTTT. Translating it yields CASRTGDTQYF.

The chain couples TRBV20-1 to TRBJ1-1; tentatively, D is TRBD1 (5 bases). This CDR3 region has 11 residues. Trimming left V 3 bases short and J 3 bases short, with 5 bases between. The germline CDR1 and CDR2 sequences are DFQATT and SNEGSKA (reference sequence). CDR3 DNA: TGCAGTGCTAGCAGGGACACTGAAGCTTTCTTT. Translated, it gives CSASRDTEAFF.

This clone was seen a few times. CDR3: CASSKLSTDTQYF. The DNA for the CDR3 is TGTGCCAGTAGTAAACTTAGCACAGATACGCAGTATTTT. The V and J genes are TRBV19 and TRBJ2-3, with no clear D. Looked up from germline, CDR1 is LNHDA and CDR2 is SQIVND (reference sequence). V was clipped by 4 bases and J by 0 bases, with 5 bases between them. The CDR3 is 13 residues long.

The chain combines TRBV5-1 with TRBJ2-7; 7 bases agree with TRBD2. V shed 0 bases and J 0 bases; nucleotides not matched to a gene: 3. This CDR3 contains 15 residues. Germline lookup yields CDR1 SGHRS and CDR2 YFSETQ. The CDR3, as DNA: TGCGCCAGCAGCTTGGAAAGCGGGGCCTCCTACGAGCAGTACTTC. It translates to CASSLESGASYEQYF.

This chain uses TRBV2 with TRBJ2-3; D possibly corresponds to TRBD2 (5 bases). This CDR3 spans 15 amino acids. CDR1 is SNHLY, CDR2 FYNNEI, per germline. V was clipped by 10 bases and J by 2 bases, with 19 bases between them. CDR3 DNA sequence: TGTGCCACCTCCCGGGGTACGGGTGTCACAGATACGCAGTATTTT. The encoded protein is CATSRGTGVTDTQYF.